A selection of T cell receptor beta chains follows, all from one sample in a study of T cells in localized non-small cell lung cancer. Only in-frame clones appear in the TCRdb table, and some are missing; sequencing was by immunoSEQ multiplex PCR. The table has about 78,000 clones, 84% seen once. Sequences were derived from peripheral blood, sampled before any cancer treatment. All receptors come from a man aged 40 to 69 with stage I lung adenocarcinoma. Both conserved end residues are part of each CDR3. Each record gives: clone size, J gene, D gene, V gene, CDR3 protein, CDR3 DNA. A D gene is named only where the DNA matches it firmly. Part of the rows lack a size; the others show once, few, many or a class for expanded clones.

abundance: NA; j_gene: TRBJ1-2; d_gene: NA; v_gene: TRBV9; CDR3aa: CASSVGGNYGYTF; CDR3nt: TGTGCCAGCAGCGTAGGAGGGAACTATGGCTACACCTTC
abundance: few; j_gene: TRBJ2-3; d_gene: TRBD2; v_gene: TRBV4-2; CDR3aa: CASSRRGASGNTVASDTQYF; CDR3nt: TGTGCCAGCAGCCGTCGGGGCGCTAGCGGGAATACCGTAGCCTCAGATACGCAGTATTTT
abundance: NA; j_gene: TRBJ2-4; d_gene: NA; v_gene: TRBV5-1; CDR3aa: CASSLLARGSLAKNIQYF; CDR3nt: TGCGCCAGCAGCTTGTTAGCTCGGGGGTCCTTAGCCAAAAACATTCAGTACTTC
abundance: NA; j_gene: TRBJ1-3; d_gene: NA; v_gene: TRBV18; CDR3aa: CASSSLADSGNTIYF; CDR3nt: TGTGCCAGCTCAAGCCTAGCGGACTCTGGAAACACCATATATTTT
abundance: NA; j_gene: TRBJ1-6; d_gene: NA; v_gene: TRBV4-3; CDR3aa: CASAEASSYNSPLHF; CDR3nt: TGCGCCAGCGCGGAGGCGAGCTCCTATAATTCACCCCTCCACTTT
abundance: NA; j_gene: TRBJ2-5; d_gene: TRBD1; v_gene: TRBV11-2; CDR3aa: CASSRRFRPGTGGETQYF; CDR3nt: TGTGCCAGCAGTCGTAGATTCCGTCCCGGGACAGGGGGAGAGACCCAGTACTTC
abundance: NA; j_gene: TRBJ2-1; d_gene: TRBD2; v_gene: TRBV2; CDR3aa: CASSDERGGSEEQFF; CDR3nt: TGTGCCAGCAGTGACGAGCGGGGGGGTTCAGAAGAGCAGTTCTTC
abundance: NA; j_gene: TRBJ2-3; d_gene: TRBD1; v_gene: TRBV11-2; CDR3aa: CASSSWDRSSQYF; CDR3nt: TGTGCCAGCAGCTCATGGGACAGGTCGTCGCAGTATTTT
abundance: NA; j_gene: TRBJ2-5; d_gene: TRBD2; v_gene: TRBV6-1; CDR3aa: CASSGSGRAFVETQYF; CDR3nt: TGTGCCAGCAGTGGTTCAGGGAGGGCCTTCGTTGAGACCCAGTACTTC
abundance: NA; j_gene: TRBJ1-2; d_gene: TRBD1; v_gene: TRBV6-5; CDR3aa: CASSRGTVGYTF; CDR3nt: TGTGCCAGCAGTCGTGGGACAGTTGGCTACACCTTC
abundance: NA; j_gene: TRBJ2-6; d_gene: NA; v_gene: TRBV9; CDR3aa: CASSGGGNSGANVLTF; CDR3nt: TGTGCCAGCAGCGGTGGGGGGAACTCTGGGGCCAACGTCCTGACTTTC
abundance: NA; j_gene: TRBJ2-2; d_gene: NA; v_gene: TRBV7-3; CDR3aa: CASSLMPAGWDSGGELFF; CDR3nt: TGTGCCAGCAGCTTAATGCCGGCGGGGTGGGATTCAGGCGGGGAGCTGTTTTTT
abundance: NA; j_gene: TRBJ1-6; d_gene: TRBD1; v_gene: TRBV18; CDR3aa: CASSPSTGPHNNSPLHF; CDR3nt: TGTGCCAGCTCACCATCGACAGGGCCTCATAATAATTCACCCCTCCACTTT
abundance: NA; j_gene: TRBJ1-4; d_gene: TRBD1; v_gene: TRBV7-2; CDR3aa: CASRPLDLGQGAPLFF; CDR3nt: TGTGCCAGCAGACCGCTGGACCTGGGACAGGGAGCTCCCCTGTTTTTT
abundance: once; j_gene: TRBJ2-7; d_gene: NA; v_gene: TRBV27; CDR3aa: CASSLRGPSSYEQYF; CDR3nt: TGTGCCAGCAGCCTGCGGGGCCCTAGCTCCTACGAGCAGTACTTC
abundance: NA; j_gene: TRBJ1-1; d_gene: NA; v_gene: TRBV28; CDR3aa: CASSFSQENTEAFF; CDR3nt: TGTGCCAGCAGTTTTAGTCAGGAGAACACTGAAGCTTTCTTT
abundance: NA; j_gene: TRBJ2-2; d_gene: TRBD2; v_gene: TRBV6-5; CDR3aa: CASSYSKGSGNRELFF; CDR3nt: TGTGCCAGCAGTTACTCGAAAGGTAGCGGGAATCGGGAGCTGTTTTTT
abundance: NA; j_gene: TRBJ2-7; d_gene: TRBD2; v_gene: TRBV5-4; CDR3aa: CASSLSSGGKLYEQYF; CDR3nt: TGTGCCAGCAGCTTGTCCAGCGGGGGGAAACTTTACGAGCAGTACTTC
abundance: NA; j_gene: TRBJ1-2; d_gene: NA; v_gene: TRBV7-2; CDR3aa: CASSLGRNRAQGYTF; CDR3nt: TGTGCCAGCAGCTTAGGCCGTAACAGGGCTCAAGGCTACACCTTC
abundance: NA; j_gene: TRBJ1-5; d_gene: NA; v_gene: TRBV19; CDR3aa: CASSPVDQPQHF; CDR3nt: TGTGCCAGTAGCCCAGTAGATCAGCCCCAGCATTTT
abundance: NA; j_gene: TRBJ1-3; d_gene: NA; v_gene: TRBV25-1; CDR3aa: CASERGNTIYF; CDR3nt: TGTGCCAGCGAGAGAGGAAACACCATATATTTT
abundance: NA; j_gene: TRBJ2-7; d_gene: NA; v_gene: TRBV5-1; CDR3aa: CASSYKDGANYEQYF; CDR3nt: TGCGCCAGCAGCTACAAGGACGGGGCGAATTACGAGCAGTACTTC
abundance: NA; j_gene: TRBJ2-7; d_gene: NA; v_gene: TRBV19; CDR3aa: CASSIRERKYF; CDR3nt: TGTGCCAGTAGTATCCGGGAAAGAAAGTACTTC
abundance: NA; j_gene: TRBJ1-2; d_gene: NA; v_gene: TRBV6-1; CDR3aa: CASKRTGSEGYTF; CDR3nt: TGTGCCAGCAAGAGGACGGGGAGTGAAGGCTACACCTTC
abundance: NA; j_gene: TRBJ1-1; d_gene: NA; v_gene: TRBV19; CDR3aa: CASSIGTNTEAFF; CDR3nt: TGTGCCAGTAGTATCGGTACGAACACTGAAGCTTTCTTT
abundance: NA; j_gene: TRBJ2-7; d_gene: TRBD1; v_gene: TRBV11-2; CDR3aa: CASSARDRGSYEQYF; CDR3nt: TGTGCCAGCAGCGCCCGGGACAGGGGGTCCTACGAGCAGTACTTC
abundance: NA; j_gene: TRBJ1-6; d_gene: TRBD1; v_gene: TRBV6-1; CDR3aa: CASSVDRGNYNSPLHF; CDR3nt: TGTGCCAGCAGTGTTGACAGGGGGAACTATAATTCACCCCTCCACTTT
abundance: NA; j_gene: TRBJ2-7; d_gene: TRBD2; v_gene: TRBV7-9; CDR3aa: CASSFTSGPYEQYF; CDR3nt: TGTGCCAGCAGCTTTACTAGCGGGCCCTACGAGCAGTACTTC
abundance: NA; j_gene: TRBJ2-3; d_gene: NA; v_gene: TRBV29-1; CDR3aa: CSAMTGDTTDTQYF; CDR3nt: TGCAGCGCCATGACAGGAGATACCACAGATACGCAGTATTTT
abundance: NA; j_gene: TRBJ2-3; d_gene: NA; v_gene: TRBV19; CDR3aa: CASRLRVGSSTDTQYF; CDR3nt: TGTGCCAGTAGGTTAAGGGTGGGTAGTAGCACAGATACGCAGTATTTT
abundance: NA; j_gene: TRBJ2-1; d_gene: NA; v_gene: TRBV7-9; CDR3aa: CASSFDTAYYNEQFF; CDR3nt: TGTGCCAGCAGCTTTGACACAGCCTACTACAATGAGCAGTTCTTC
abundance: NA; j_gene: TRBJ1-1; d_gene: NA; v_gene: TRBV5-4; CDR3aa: CASSLPGSNTEAFF; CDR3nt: TGTGCCAGCAGCTTGCCAGGAAGCAACACTGAAGCTTTCTTT
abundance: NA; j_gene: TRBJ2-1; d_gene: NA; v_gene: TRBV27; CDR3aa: CASTPGFSNEQFF; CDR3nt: TGTGCCAGCACCCCGGGGTTCTCCAATGAGCAGTTCTTC
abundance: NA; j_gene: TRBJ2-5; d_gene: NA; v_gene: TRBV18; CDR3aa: CASSPLEQRGETQYF; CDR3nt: TGTGCCAGCTCACCACTTGAGCAACGGGGGGAGACCCAGTACTTC
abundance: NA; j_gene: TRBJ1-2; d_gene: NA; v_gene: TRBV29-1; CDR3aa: CSVEDRVYGYTF; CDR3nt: TGCAGCGTTGAAGATAGGGTCTATGGCTACACCTTC
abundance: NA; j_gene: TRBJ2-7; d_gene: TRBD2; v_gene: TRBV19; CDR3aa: CASSIGPGLAASSYEQYF; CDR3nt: TGTGCCAGTAGTATAGGCCCTGGACTAGCGGCGTCCTCCTACGAGCAGTACTTC
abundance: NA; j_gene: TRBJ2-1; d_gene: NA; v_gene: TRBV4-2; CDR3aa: CASSHGRDLSYNEQFF; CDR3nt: TGTGCCAGCAGCCACGGGCGGGACTTATCCTACAATGAGCAGTTCTTC
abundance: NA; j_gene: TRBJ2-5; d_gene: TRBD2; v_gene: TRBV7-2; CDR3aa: CASSFGLAGERYQETQYF; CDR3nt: TGTGCCAGCAGCTTCGGACTAGCGGGGGAGCGGTACCAAGAGACCCAGTACTTC
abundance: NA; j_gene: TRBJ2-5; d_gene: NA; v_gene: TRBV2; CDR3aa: CASTLSLETQYF; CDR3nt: TGTGCCAGCACTCTCTCTTTGGAGACCCAGTACTTC
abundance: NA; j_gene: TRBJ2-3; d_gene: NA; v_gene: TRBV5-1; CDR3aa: CASSLDTGSTDTQYF; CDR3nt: TGCGCCAGCAGCTTGGATACAGGGAGCACAGATACGCAGTATTTT
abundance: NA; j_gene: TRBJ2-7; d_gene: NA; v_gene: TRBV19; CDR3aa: CATGDGYYEQYF; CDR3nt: TGTGCCACCGGGGACGGATACTACGAGCAGTACTTC
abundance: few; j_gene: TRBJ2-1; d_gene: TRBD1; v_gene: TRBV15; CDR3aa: CATSRTGTGSSNEQFF; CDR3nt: TGTGCCACCAGCAGGACCGGGACAGGAAGCAGCAATGAGCAGTTCTTC
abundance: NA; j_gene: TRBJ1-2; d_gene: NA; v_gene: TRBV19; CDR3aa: CASSIRQSYGYTF; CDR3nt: TGTGCCAGTAGTATCCGACAGAGCTATGGCTACACCTTC
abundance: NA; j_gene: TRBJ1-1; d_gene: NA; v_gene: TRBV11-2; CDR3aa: CASSSRDYYPGLNTEAFF; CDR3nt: TGTGCCAGCAGCTCCCGCGATTATTATCCTGGGCTGAACACTGAAGCTTTCTTT
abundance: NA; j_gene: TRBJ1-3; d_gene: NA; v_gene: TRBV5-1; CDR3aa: CASSSSGSGNTIYF; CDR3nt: TGCGCCAGCAGCTCTTCAGGATCTGGAAACACCATATATTTT
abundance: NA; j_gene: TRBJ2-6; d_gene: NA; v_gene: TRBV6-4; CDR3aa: CASSLSWRSGANVLTF; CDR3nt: TGTGCCAGCAGTCTTAGTTGGCGCTCTGGGGCCAACGTCCTGACTTTC
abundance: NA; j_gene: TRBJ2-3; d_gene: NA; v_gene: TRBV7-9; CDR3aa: CASSPLTSTDTQYF; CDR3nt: TGTGCCAGCAGCCCGCTGACAAGCACAGATACGCAGTATTTT
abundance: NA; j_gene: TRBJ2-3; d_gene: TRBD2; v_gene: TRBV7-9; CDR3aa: CASSPSGGLGTDTQYF; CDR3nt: TGTGCCAGCAGTCCTAGCGGGGGATTGGGCACAGATACGCAGTATTTT
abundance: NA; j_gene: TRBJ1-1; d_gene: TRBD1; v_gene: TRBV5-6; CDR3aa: CASSLDDREVAEAFF; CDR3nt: TGTGCCAGCAGCTTGGACGACAGGGAAGTAGCTGAAGCTTTCTTT
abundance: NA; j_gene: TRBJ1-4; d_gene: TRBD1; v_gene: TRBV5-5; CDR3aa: CASSLRQGGNEKLFF; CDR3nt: TGTGCCAGCAGCTTGAGGCAGGGGGGAAATGAAAAACTGTTTTTT
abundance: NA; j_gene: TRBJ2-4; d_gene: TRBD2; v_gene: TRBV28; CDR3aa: CASSYGTSGQNIQYF; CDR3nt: TGTGCCAGCAGTTACGGGACTAGCGGCCAAAACATTCAGTACTTC
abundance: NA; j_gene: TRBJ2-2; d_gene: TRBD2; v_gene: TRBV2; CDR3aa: CASSSPGSAGVRTGELFF; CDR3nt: TGTGCCAGCAGTTCGCCGGGGTCCGCGGGAGTTCGAACCGGGGAGCTGTTTTTT